The rows below give T cell receptor beta chains drawn from one sample of a study of neoadjuvant anti-PD-1 for oral cavity cancer. The method was immunoSEQ multiplex PCR; TCRdb's version includes in-frame clones alone and lacks a portion of them. Found here are tens of thousands of clones, under 85% of them singletons; the top ten hold 2.5% to 3%. The input for sequencing was PBMCs, taken before nivolumab (anti-PD-1) treatment. The receptors derive from a person aged 35-79 years with oral cavity squamous cell carcinoma. Both conserved end residues are part of each CDR3. Each record gives: D gene, clone size, V gene, J gene, CDR3 DNA, CDR3 protein. D genes are given only for firm matches. Only part of the rows carry a size: once, few, many, or a class if the clone is expanded.

TRBD1	once	TRBV2	TRBJ2-5	TGTGCCAGCACCTGGACAGGGAAGAGGGAGACCCAGTACTTC	CASTWTGKRETQYF
NA	few	TRBV6-6	TRBJ2-2	TGTGCCAGCAGTCTTATGGGAGCCGGGGAGCTGTTTTTT	CASSLMGAGELFF
NA	NA	TRBV29-1	TRBJ2-3	TGCAGCGCTGCCCACGGACAGCTAACAGATACGCAGTATTTT	CSAAHGQLTDTQYF
NA	NA	TRBV5-1	TRBJ1-1	TGCGCCAGCAGCTTAAACTGGGGGGACACTGAAGCTTTCTTT	CASSLNWGDTEAFF
TRBD2	once	TRBV28	TRBJ2-1	TGTGCCAGCAGTTTACCCCTAGCGGGGGGGTACAATGAGCAGTTCTTC	CASSLPLAGGYNEQFF
NA	NA	TRBV6-6	TRBJ1-3	TGTGCCAGCAGTCCAGCCTTCTCTGGAAACACCATATATTTT	CASSPAFSGNTIYF
TRBD1	NA	TRBV5-5	TRBJ1-2	TGTGCCAGCAGCTTGGCTGGGACAGCCCTCTATGGCTACACCTTC	CASSLAGTALYGYTF
NA	NA	TRBV15	TRBJ2-2	TGTGCCACCAGCAGACCCGGGACTCCAACTACTCGCAGAGGGGAGCTGTTTTTT	CATSRPGTPTTRRGELFF
NA	few	TRBV7-9	TRBJ2-7	TGTGCCAGCAGCTCGTCATTGAACTCCTACGAGCAGTACTTC	CASSSSLNSYEQYF
NA	NA	TRBV12-5	TRBJ1-5	TGTGCTAGTGGTTTGGATAGTCAGCCCCAGCATTTT	CASGLDSQPQHF
NA	NA	TRBV6-1	TRBJ1-2	TGTGCCAGCACAACAGGGTGGGAGTATGGCTACACCTTC	CASTTGWEYGYTF
NA	NA	TRBV27	TRBJ1-1	TGTGCCAGCAGTTTGTCGGCACTAAATGAAGCTTTCTTT	CASSLSALNEAFF
TRBD2	NA	TRBV5-4	TRBJ2-2	TGTGCCAGCAGCTTGAACTTTAAGCGGGGGACCAACACCGGGGAGCTGTTTTTT	CASSLNFKRGTNTGELFF
TRBD2	once	TRBV19	TRBJ2-3	TGTGCCAGTAGAGCAGAGGGAGGGACTAGTCAGTATTTT	CASRAEGGTSQYF
TRBD1	NA	TRBV6-6	TRBJ2-1	TGTGCCAGCAGTTACTCGGGGCAGGGGGCTCGGAATGAGCAGTTCTTC	CASSYSGQGARNEQFF
TRBD2	few	TRBV10-1	TRBJ2-1	TGCGCCAGCAGCGGGACTAGCGGGTACAATGAGCAGTTCTTC	CASSGTSGYNEQFF
NA	once	TRBV5-4	TRBJ1-5	TGTGCCAGCAGCTTGAGGCCAGATAGCAATCAGCCCCAGCATTTT	CASSLRPDSNQPQHF
NA	NA	TRBV5-6	TRBJ1-5	TGTGCCAGCAGCCCTCAGGGAAATCAGCCCCAGCATTTT	CASSPQGNQPQHF
NA	NA	TRBV27	TRBJ1-6	TGTGCCAGCAGCCCGCTTAGACAGTATAATTCACCCCTCCACTTT	CASSPLRQYNSPLHF
TRBD1	NA	TRBV11-3	TRBJ2-1	TGTGCCAGCAGCCCAGGGGGCGGTAGCTCCTACAATGAGCAGTTCTTC	CASSPGGGSSYNEQFF
NA	NA	TRBV5-1	TRBJ1-2	TGCGCCAGCAGCAGGGGGGCGACCGAGGGGAACCGTGGCTACACCTTC	CASSRGATEGNRGYTF
TRBD2	NA	TRBV10-1	TRBJ2-1	TGCGCCAGCAGTGAGAGCGGGGGGCCCAACAATGAGCAGTTCTTC	CASSESGGPNNEQFF
NA	few	TRBV27	TRBJ1-2	TGTGCCAGCTCGAAAGCCAGGAACTATGGCTACACCTTC	CASSKARNYGYTF
NA	few	TRBV20-1	TRBJ1-1	TGCAGTGCTCTTGACGACACTGAAGCTTTCTTT	CSALDDTEAFF
NA	NA	TRBV19	TRBJ2-3	TGTGCCAGTAGTAAACGGGACAGCACAGATACGCAGTATTTT	CASSKRDSTDTQYF
NA	once	TRBV5-4	TRBJ2-3	TGTGCCAGCAGCCCCCCTAGCAGCTTGAGCACAGATACGCAGTATTTT	CASSPPSSLSTDTQYF
NA	NA	TRBV11-1	TRBJ2-5	TGTGCCAGCAGCTTACCGACGCGGAGAGGACAAGAGACCCAGTACTTC	CASSLPTRRGQETQYF
NA	NA	TRBV5-4	TRBJ2-2	TGTGCCAGCAGCCCGCGAGGTCCGAACACCGGGGAGCTGTTTTTT	CASSPRGPNTGELFF
TRBD1	NA	TRBV6-1	TRBJ2-3	TGTGCCAGCAGTGGCCGGGACAGGAGTCCCACAGATACGCAGTATTTT	CASSGRDRSPTDTQYF
TRBD1	NA	TRBV10-1	TRBJ2-7	TGCGCCAGCAGTGAGATCCTAGGGACAGGGGGGGACGAGCAGTACTTC	CASSEILGTGGDEQYF
NA	NA	TRBV19	TRBJ2-7	TGTGCCAGTACCGACAACTACGAGCAGTACTTC	CASTDNYEQYF
NA	NA	TRBV7-6	TRBJ2-3	TGTGCCAGCAGCCTTTACTCATGGGCCACAGATACGCAGTATTTT	CASSLYSWATDTQYF
NA	NA	TRBV5-1	TRBJ2-6	TGCGCCAGCAGCGTGGGCGGACCCCTCAGGTCCGGGGCCAACGTCCTGACTTTC	CASSVGGPLRSGANVLTF
NA	NA	TRBV11-2	TRBJ1-1	TGTGCCAGCACCGGGGGTAACACTGAAGCTTTCTTT	CASTGGNTEAFF
NA	NA	TRBV7-9	TRBJ1-2	TGTGCCAGCAGCCCAGGGGATTCTCCCAGGGATGGCTACACCTTC	CASSPGDSPRDGYTF
TRBD2	NA	TRBV11-2	TRBJ2-7	TGTGCCAGCAGCTTATTCTCCTTAGCGGGAGCCTCCTACGAGCAGTACTTC	CASSLFSLAGASYEQYF
TRBD2	NA	TRBV7-2	TRBJ2-2	TGTGCCAGCAGCTTAGCTAGCGGGGGGGCCACCGGGGAGCTGTTTTTT	CASSLASGGATGELFF
NA	once	TRBV6-6	TRBJ1-5	TGTGCCAGCAGTTTAGCCTGGGGGGATCAGCCCCAGCATTTT	CASSLAWGDQPQHF
TRBD1	NA	TRBV2	TRBJ2-1	TGTGCCAGCATCCCAGGGGGCTTTATCAATGAGCAGTTCTTC	CASIPGGFINEQFF
TRBD1	NA	TRBV11-2	TRBJ2-7	TGTGCCAGCAGACCGGCCATCGGGGACAGGGGGCATAACGAGCAGTACTTC	CASRPAIGDRGHNEQYF
TRBD1	NA	TRBV6-5	TRBJ1-5	TGTGCCAGCAGTTTGACAGGGGCCGACGGGCGGTCCCAGCATTTT	CASSLTGADGRSQHF
NA	NA	TRBV28	TRBJ1-2	TGTGCCAGCAGTCTCACCCAGGGTTCGAGGGGCTACACCTTC	CASSLTQGSRGYTF
NA	NA	TRBV20-1	TRBJ1-1	TGCAGTGCTAGTGGTAACACTGAAGCTTTCTTT	CSASGNTEAFF
TRBD2	NA	TRBV14	TRBJ2-1	TGTGCCAGCAGCCCGACGACTAGCGGGAGACTCAGACCCTCAGCCAATGAGCAGTTCTTC	CASSPTTSGRLRPSANEQFF
NA	few	TRBV7-9	TRBJ2-1	TGTGCCAGCAGCTTAAGGGACTACAATGAGCAGTTCTTC	CASSLRDYNEQFF
NA	NA	TRBV7-9	TRBJ1-2	TGTGCCAGCAGCTTAGATGGAGTCCAGGGCTACACCTTC	CASSLDGVQGYTF
NA	NA	TRBV10-3	TRBJ1-1	TGTGCCATCAGCAGAGGCGGGACTGGAGACACTGAAGCTTTCTTT	CAISRGGTGDTEAFF
TRBD1	few	TRBV12-5	TRBJ1-6	TGTGCTAGTGGGTTTGGGACAGGGAATTCACCCCTCCACTTT	CASGFGTGNSPLHF
NA	once	TRBV29-1	TRBJ2-2	TGCAGCGTTGGAGGAGGCCTCTACACCGGGGAGCTGTTTTTT	CSVGGGLYTGELFF
TRBD1	NA	TRBV29-1	TRBJ1-5	TGCAGCGTGTGGTATGGGGACAGGGAAGGAGATAGCAATCAGCCCCAGCATTTT	CSVWYGDREGDSNQPQHF
NA	NA	TRBV28	TRBJ1-5	TGTGCCAGCACGCTCGGCAGATATAGCAATCAGCCCCAGCATTTT	CASTLGRYSNQPQHF
NA	NA	TRBV12-1	TRBJ1-3	TGTGCCAGCAGCTTGGACTGCTCTGGAAACACCATATATTTT	CASSLDCSGNTIYF
TRBD1	NA	TRBV5-6	TRBJ1-5	TGTGCCAGCAGCTGGGGACCCACAGGGGACGGCAATCAGCCCCAGCATTTT	CASSWGPTGDGNQPQHF
NA	NA	TRBV18	TRBJ2-5	TGTGCCAGCTCACAAGGGAGCATTCAAGAGACCCAGTACTTC	CASSQGSIQETQYF
NA	few	TRBV28	TRBJ2-7	TGTGCCAGCAGTTCGATGGACAGCTTATTCTCCTACGAGCAGTACTTC	CASSSMDSLFSYEQYF
TRBD1	once	TRBV19	TRBJ1-1	TGTGCCAGTAGTATAAAGGGGGCGAACACTGAAGCTTTCTTT	CASSIKGANTEAFF
TRBD2	NA	TRBV5-1	TRBJ2-5	TGCGCCAGCAGCTTGGCCCCGGCTAGCGGGGGCCAAGAGACCCAGTACTTC	CASSLAPASGGQETQYF
NA	NA	TRBV2	TRBJ2-5	TGTGCCAGCATTCGAAGGGCCGCTGGTGAGGAGACCCAGTACTTC	CASIRRAAGEETQYF
NA	NA	TRBV4-1	TRBJ2-4	TGCGCCAGCAGCCATGCCACGGTTCGGAACATTCAGTACTTC	CASSHATVRNIQYF
NA	NA	TRBV6-1	TRBJ1-6	TGTGCCAGCAAGAGGGGCCAAGAAGGCTCACCCCTCCACTTT	CASKRGQEGSPLHF